This paragraph reports one T cell receptor beta chain. V was cut by 2 bases and J by 5 bases, with 4 bases left in between. This CDR3 region has 12 residues. CDR1 is SGHTA, CDR2 FQGTGA, per germline. The data were taken from a study of blood T cell repertoires in COVID-19. Looking at the study overall: The United States, Italy and Spain were the sources of the acute and convalescent COVID-19 samples. Nucleic acid was either cDNA or gDNA, and it came from T cells, B-cell-depleted T cells, or PBMCs.

Libraries were prepared by immunoSEQ multiplex PCR; TCRdb keeps only in-frame clonotypes and omits some of them. This sample has nearly 300,000 clones, with approximately 84% found just once. This clonotype originated in a human donor with COVID-19, enrolled during active disease. The donor label of this sample is uncertain. The material sequenced was peripheral blood. J is TRBJ2-1 and V is TRBV7-3; D remains ambiguous. DNA of the CDR3: TGTGCCAGCAGCTTAGGCCACAATGAGCAGTTCTTC. This codes for CASSLGHNEQFF.